Following are 29 T cell receptor beta chains from one sample sequenced in a study of T-cell reconstitution after alpha-beta-depleted transplantation in children. Unique molecular identifiers were incorporated when the TCRbeta library was constructed. TCRdb re-derived calls from the PCR reads in MiXCR, one entry per CDR3 protein. The data show 450,000 to 600,000 distinct CDR3 sequences, more than 9% seen once. The specimen comprised PBMCs, sampled before TCRalphabeta/CD19-depleted stem cell transplant. These receptors originate from a child aged 2 to 9 with inherited bone marrow failure, due to receive a stem cell transplant.

In its sample, this clonotype was seen many times. V gene TRBV5-6 combines with J gene TRBJ2-1; D gene ambiguous. V dropped 0 bases and J dropped 2 bases, with 9 bases sitting between them. Germline values: CDR1 SGHDT, CDR2 YYEEEE. The CDR3 is 15 residues long. CDR3 sequence: CASSLEPPPYNEQFF. DNA for the CDR3: TGTGCCAGCAGCTTGGAGCCCCCCCCCTACAATGAGCAGTTCTTC. The whole variable domain, remainder taken from reference TRBV5-6 and TRBJ2-1, is DAGVTQSPTHLIKTRGQQVTLRCSPKSGHDTVSWYQQALGQGPQFIFQYYEEEERQRGNFPDRFSGHQFPNYSSELNVNALLLGDSALYLCASSLEPPPYNEQFFGPGTRLTVL.

This clonotype was picked up many times. The DNA of the CDR3 is TGCAGTGCTACTACGGACTACGAGCAGTACTTC. Amino acid sequence: CSATTDYEQYF. V is TRBV20-1 and J is TRBJ2-7; no clear D gene. The ends were cut back, 4 bases at V and 3 bases at J, with 7 bases in the middle. Germline lookup yields CDR1 DFQATT and CDR2 SNEGSKA (reference sequence). This CDR3 has 11 residues.

There are many counts of this clonotype. The rearrangement links TRBV27 to TRBJ2-3; 7 nucleotides align to TRBD2. The CDR3 has 16 residues. In germline, CDR1 is MNHEY, CDR2 SMNVEV (reference sequence). V lost 1 base and J lost 1; bases outside the gene matches: 5. As DNA, the CDR3 is TGTGCCAGCAGTTTATGGGCGGGGGAGGGCACAGATACGCAGTATTTT. Its protein is CASSLWAGEGTDTQYF.

This clonotype occurred many times. The rearrangement joins TRBV2 to TRBJ2-2, with D unresolved. This CDR3 region has 14 residues. Trimming removed 8 bases from V and 4 bases from J, with 14 bases in between. Germline CDR1 SNHLY, CDR2 FYNNEI. The CDR3 region is CASLSASGTGELFF. CDR3 nucleotide sequence: TGTGCCAGCCTATCTGCTTCGGGCACCGGGGAGCTGTTTTTT.

This clonotype was detected ten times or more. The V gene is TRBV28, the J gene TRBJ2-3, with TRBD2 as a possible D gene (7 bases). Per germline, CDR1 MDHEN and CDR2 SYDVKM. V lost 3 bases, J lost 2 bases, and 12 bases lay in between. This CDR3 is built from 15 residues. The chain's CDR3 is CASSLRGGVTDTQYF. CDR3 in DNA: TGTGCCAGCAGTTTGAGGGGGGGCGTCACAGATACGCAGTATTTT.

This clonotype was picked up many times. The gene calls are TRBV5-6 and TRBJ2-3, with D maybe TRBD1 (6 bases). Between the trimmed V and J ends, which lost 7 bases and 1 base, there was a span of 13 bases. Germline CDR1 SGHDT, CDR2 YYEEEE. This CDR3 has 14 amino acids. CDR3 nucleotide sequence: TGTGCCAGCTGCCCACAGGGCCGCACAGATACGCAGTATTTT. Protein product: CASCPQGRTDTQYF.

This clonotype appeared many times. This chain links TRBV5-1 with TRBJ1-1; no clear D. The CDR3 is 11 amino acids. Trimming removed 0 bases from V and 6 bases from J, with 3 bases in between. Germline lookup yields CDR1 SGHRS and CDR2 YFSETQ. The CDR3 bases are TGCGCCAGCAGCTTGGGGGCTGAAGCTTTCTTT. It is translated as CASSLGAEAFF.

This clonotype was detected ten times or more. The chain couples TRBV3-1 to TRBJ2-7; D unclear. V lost 4 bases to trimming and J lost 2 bases, with 12 bases between them. Germline V gene sequence: CDR1 LGHDT, CDR2 YNNKEL (reference sequence). This CDR3 region has 14 residues. CDR3 in DNA: TGTGCCAGCAGCCTCGGTATACCCCCCTACGAGCAGTACTTC. Translation: CASSLGIPPYEQYF.

This clonotype was counted many times. The chain is built from TRBV14 and TRBJ2-3; D remains ambiguous. The germline V gene has CDR1 SGHDN and CDR2 FVKESK. V lost 0 bases and J 3 bases, leaving 13 bases between the germline ends. The CDR3 length is 16 residues. The DNA for the CDR3 is TGTGCCAGCAGCCAAGACCGACCCCTGGGAACAGATACGCAGTATTTT. Amino acid sequence: CASSQDRPLGTDTQYF.

The chain links TRBV7-9 to TRBJ1-1, with a possible D match to TRBD1 (5 bases). This CDR3 is built from 13 residues. Trimming removed 0 bases from V and 10 bases from J, with 12 bases in between. The V gene's germline CDR1 is SEHNR and CDR2 FQNEAQ (reference sequence). CDR3 DNA sequence: TGTGCCAGCAGCTTAGCGACAGTTGGGAGAGCTTTCTTT. Translating gives CASSLATVGRAFF.

This clonotype was detected ten times or more. V is TRBV10-3 and J is TRBJ2-7, with 8 bases that match TRBD1. This CDR3 has 13 residues. V shed 8 bases, J shed 6 bases, and the junction held 9 bases outside the gene matches. From germline, CDR1 is ENHRY and CDR2 SYGVKD. The CDR3 is CAIGNPDRGEQYF. The CDR3 DNA is TGTGCCATCGGGAACCCCGACAGGGGCGAGCAGTACTTC.

Only a few counts were recorded for this clonotype. The genes are TRBV5-5 and TRBJ2-2; possibly TRBD1 for D (6 bases). V dropped 0 bases and J dropped 4 bases, with 16 bases sitting between them. The CDR3 covers 17 residues. CDR1 is SGHKS and CDR2 is YYEKEE in the germline V gene (reference sequence). CDR3 nucleotides: TGTGCCAGCAGCTTGGGAATGAAGGGCAGGGGCACCGGGGAGCTGTTTTTT. Its translation: CASSLGMKGRGTGELFF. Full variable domain (outside the CDR3, taken from reference TRBV5-5 and TRBJ2-2): DAGVTQSPTHLIKTRGQQVTLRCSPISGHKSVSWYQQVLGQGPQFIFQYYEKEERGRGNFPDRFSARQFPNYSSELNVNALLLGDSALYLCASSLGMKGRGTGELFFGEGSRLTVL.

The rearrangement joins TRBV6-2 or TRBV6-3 to TRBJ2-7; possible D gene TRBD2, 6 bases. CDR1 is MNHEY, CDR2 SVGEGT, per germline. V lost 2 bases and J 6 bases, leaving 14 bases between the germline ends. This CDR3 region has 14 residues. CDR3 bases: TGTGCCAGCAGTTACGGGCGTCGGGGGAGCGAGCAGTACTTC. The encoded protein is CASSYGRRGSEQYF.

The V and J genes are TRBV6-2 or TRBV6-3 and TRBJ2-5; no firm D call. This CDR3 region has 12 residues. The V and J ends lost 6 bases and 4 bases respectively, with 9 bases between them. The germline V gene encodes CDR1 MNHEY and CDR2 SVGEGT. CDR3 protein: CASRRRTETQYF. The CDR3 nucleotides read TGTGCCAGCAGACGGCGCACAGAGACCCAGTACTTC.

This clonotype has ten or more counts. The rearrangement uses TRBV7-2 and TRBJ2-7; tentative D call: TRBD2 (6 bases). With 4 bases removed from V and 0 bases from J, the gap between germline ends came to 13 bases. Germline V gene data show CDR1 as SGHTA and CDR2 as FQGNSA. CDR3 size: 15 residues. The DNA of the CDR3 is TGTGCCAGCAGCTCAGCGGGCTTTAGCTCCTACGAGCAGTACTTC. Amino acid sequence: CASSSAGFSSYEQYF.

V and J are TRBV20-1 and TRBJ2-5, with 14 bases identical to TRBD2. The CDR3 runs 16 residues. Germline CDR1 is DFQATT and CDR2 is SNEGSKA (reference sequence). The V segment lost 4 bases and the J segment 3 bases; nucleotides outside the gene matches: 7. The CDR3 reads CSATGLAGEREETQYF. The CDR3 DNA reads TGCAGTGCTACGGGACTAGCGGGAGAAAGGGAAGAGACCCAGTACTTC.

This clonotype was detected ten times or more. V usage is TRBV4-3 and J usage is TRBJ2-1; 10 bases agree with TRBD2. The V segment lost 0 bases and the J segment 5 bases; nucleotides outside the gene matches: 4. The CDR3 runs 16 residues. CDR1 is LGHNA, CDR2 YSLEER, per germline. The CDR3 DNA follows: TGCGCCAGCAGCCAAGATCAAGGACTAGCGGACAATGAGCAGTTCTTC. Amino acid sequence: CASSQDQGLADNEQFF.

The table lists this clonotype with many counts. The chain is built from TRBV3-1 and TRBJ2-5; 7 positions agree with TRBD1. V was clipped by 5 bases and J by 3 bases; unmatched bases: 9. The CDR3 has 15 amino acids. Germline-derived CDR1 and CDR2 are LGHDT and YNNKEL (reference sequence). CDR3: CASSKSGQTEETQYF. The DNA for the CDR3 is TGTGCCAGCAGCAAATCGGGACAGACGGAAGAGACCCAGTACTTC.

This clonotype has ten or more counts. This rearrangement joins TRBV4-3 to TRBJ2-3; D not certain. This CDR3 region has 16 residues. V was clipped by 0 bases and J by 0 bases, with 10 bases between them. The germline V gene encodes CDR1 LGHNA and CDR2 YSLEER. The CDR3 protein is CASSQDRLSSTDTQYF. CDR3 bases: TGCGCCAGCAGCCAAGATAGGCTGTCGAGCACAGATACGCAGTATTTT.

This clonotype showed up just a few times. The V gene is TRBV29-1, the J gene TRBJ2-7; perhaps D is TRBD1 or TRBD2 (5 bases each). The CDR3 runs 14 residues. From germline, CDR1 is SQVTM and CDR2 ANQGSEA. The germline V and J ends were trimmed by 4 bases and 6 bases, with 19 bases remaining between them. CDR3 bases: TGCAGCGTTGTTGAGGACCCGGGAAGGGGCGAGCAGTACTTC. Its translation is CSVVEDPGRGEQYF.

V and J are TRBV29-1 and TRBJ2-3; D is unclear. The CDR3 runs to 13 residues. Per the germline V gene, CDR1 is SQVTM and CDR2 is ANQGSEA. V dropped 2 bases and J dropped 2 bases, with 8 bases sitting between them. CDR3: CSVEQAATDTQYF. CDR3 sequence (DNA): TGCAGCGTTGAACAGGCAGCCACAGATACGCAGTATTTT.

Ten or more counts support this clonotype. V is TRBV6-1 and J is TRBJ2-1; D not resolved. The CDR3 length is 15 residues. V lost 1 base and J 4 bases, leaving 11 bases between the germline ends. In germline, CDR1 is MNHNS, CDR2 SASEGT. This chain's CDR3 is CASSEDSTPYNEQFF. The CDR3 DNA follows: TGTGCCAGCAGTGAAGACAGTACTCCATACAATGAGCAGTTCTTC.

This clonotype was counted many times. This CDR3 reads CASSLSRGLTQYF. CDR3 nucleotide sequence: TGTGCCAGCAGTTTATCTAGGGGGTTGACCCAGTACTTC. The V gene is TRBV12-3 or TRBV12-4, the J gene TRBJ2-5; tentatively, D is TRBD1 (6 bases). The CDR3 totals 13 residues. Trimming left V 2 bases short and J 7 bases short, with 11 bases between.

This clonotype was observed a handful of times. The CDR3 DNA reads as TGTGCCAGCTCCGGGACTAGCGGGACCAATGAGCAGTTCTTC. It specifies CASSGTSGTNEQFF. The chain recombines TRBV18 with TRBJ2-1, with TRBD2 matching 13 bases. V was clipped by 6 bases and J by 6 bases; unmatched bases: 2. The CDR3 has 14 residues. Germline V CDR1 and CDR2: KGHSH, LQKENI.

This clonotype was counted many times. The chain joins TRBV29-1 to TRBJ2-3; D unclear. Trimming pared 5 bases from V and 0 bases from J, leaving 18 bases between. The germline V gene encodes CDR1 SQVTM and CDR2 ANQGSEA. The CDR3 covers 16 residues. CDR3 loop: CSVRRVQILSTDTQYF. CDR3 nucleotides: TGCAGCGTTCGGCGTGTCCAAATACTTAGCACAGATACGCAGTATTTT.

This clonotype showed up many times. The genes are TRBV5-1 and TRBJ2-7; 12 bases are shared with TRBD2. CDR1 is SGHRS and CDR2 is YFSETQ in the germline V gene. V shed 5 bases, J shed 7 bases, and the junction held 10 bases outside the gene matches. There are 15 residues in the CDR3. Here the CDR3 DNA reads TGCGCCAGCAGACAAGGACTAGCGGGAATGGGGGAGCAGTACTTC. Protein: CASRQGLAGMGEQYF.

This clonotype was recorded a few times. CDR3 bases: TGCGCCAGCAGCCAAGAAGTTGGGGGCTCCAACTATGTTGGCTACACCTTC. Residues: CASSQEVGGSNYVGYTF. V gene TRBV4-3 combines with J gene TRBJ1-2; a possible D gene is TRBD1 (6 bases). V shed 0 bases and J shed 7 bases, with 21 bases lying between them. CDR3 length equals 17 residues. In germline, CDR1 is LGHNA, CDR2 YSLEER.

This clonotype was seen a handful of times. The chain uses TRBV12-3 or TRBV12-4 and TRBJ1-5; no clear D gene. The CDR3 is made up of 14 amino acids. Trimming pared 7 bases from V and 0 bases from J, leaving 10 bases between. CDR3 protein: CASTFGVSNQPQHF. CDR3 coding DNA: TGTGCCAGCACTTTCGGGGTTAGCAATCAGCCCCAGCATTTT.

The rearrangement uses TRBV7-6 and TRBJ2-3; D gene ambiguous. The CDR3 runs 13 residues. Germline V gene data show CDR1 as SGHVS and CDR2 as FNYEAQ. The V gene lost 5 bases and the J gene lost 5 bases, with 11 bases spanning the gap. For the CDR3, the DNA is TGTGCCAGCAGCCCCGAGACGGGAGATACGCAGTATTTT. Its translation is CASSPETGDTQYF.